These 18 T cell receptor beta chains share one sample of origin, sequenced in a study of post-analysis software for immune sequencing data. Findings of the study overall: Patients used five TRBV segments, including TRBV5-6, TRBV5-1 and TRBV20-1, more often than controls.

Unique molecular identifiers were carried by the TCR beta cDNA libraries. TCRdb analysed the PCR reads with MiXCR anew, one entry per CDR3 protein. The sample includes roughly 650,000 distinct CDR3 sequences, over 45% seen only once; the top ten take about 10%. Their cognate antigens are unknown. Sequencing was performed on blood. These receptors were taken from a girl aged 2 to 10 with multiple sclerosis.

The gene calls are TRBV12-3 or TRBV12-4 and TRBJ2-7; TRBD2 might be the D (6 bases). CDR3 length: 14 residues. V was shortened by 8 bases and J by 0 bases, with 14 bases between the two germline ends. This CDR3 is CASLDQGGSYEQYF. The CDR3 DNA follows: TGTGCCAGCCTGGATCAGGGAGGCTCCTACGAGCAGTACTTC.

The CDR3 sequence: CSARIVGGTDTQYF. CDR3 DNA: TGCAGTGCTAGAATAGTGGGGGGCACAGATACGCAGTATTTT. The rearrangement joins TRBV20-1 to TRBJ2-3; D tentatively fits TRBD1 or TRBD2 (5 bases each). Trimming stripped 2 bases from V and 1 base from J, with 10 bases between. The CDR3 spans 14 residues. CDR1 and CDR2 (germline): DFQATT, SNEGSKA (reference sequence).

This clonotype was seen only a few times. J is TRBJ1-2 and V is TRBV20-1; D ambiguous. CDR1 and CDR2 (germline): DFQATT, SNEGSKA (reference sequence). The CDR3 runs to 10 residues. V was pared by 6 bases and J by 5 bases, with 7 bases between. The CDR3 loop is CSAQGYGYTF. CDR3 DNA sequence: TGCAGTGCGCAAGGATATGGCTACACCTTC.

This chain uses TRBV10-3 with TRBJ2-7; D is uncertain. From germline, CDR1 is ENHRY and CDR2 SYGVKD. The CDR3 runs to 13 residues. The V gene lost 0 bases and the J gene lost 6 bases, with 9 bases spanning the gap. The CDR3 loop is CAISESRQSEQYF. The CDR3 DNA follows: TGTGCCATCAGTGAGTCGAGGCAGAGCGAGCAGTACTTC.

This chain uses TRBV12-3 or TRBV12-4 with TRBJ2-1; D not resolved. The length of the CDR3 is 12 residues. Trimming took off 6 bases at V and 7 bases at J, with 10 bases between the two ends. This CDR3 reads CASSPVRNEQFF. CDR3 sequence (DNA): TGTGCCAGCAGCCCCGTCAGGAATGAGCAGTTCTTC.

CDR3: CASSTLAGVHYNEAFF. CDR3 nucleotide sequence: TGTGCCAGCAGTACCTTAGCGGGAGTCCACTACAATGAAGCTTTCTTT. The rearrangement joins TRBV12-3 or TRBV12-4 to TRBJ1-1; D not certain. This CDR3 is built from 16 residues. V was cut by 5 bases and J by 7 bases, with 23 bases left in between.

V usage is TRBV7-2 and J usage is TRBJ2-6, with 10 positions matching TRBD1. Germline assignment: CDR1 SGHTA and CDR2 FQGNSA. CDR3 size: 20 residues. Germline trimming cut 4 bases from V and 2 bases from J; bases unmatched to any gene: 14. CDR3 loop: CASSSSSTGQGVAGANVLTF. DNA of the CDR3: TGTGCCAGCAGCTCGTCCTCTACCGGACAGGGGGTGGCTGGGGCCAACGTCCTGACTTTC. Full variable domain (missing parts from reference TRBV7-2 and TRBJ2-6): GAGVSQSPSNKVTEKGKDVELRCDPISGHTALYWYRQSLGQGLEFLIYFQGNSAPDKSGLPSDRFSAERTGGSVSTLTIQRTQQEDSAVYLCASSSSSTGQGVAGANVLTFGAGSRLTVL.

V usage is TRBV3-1 and J usage is TRBJ1-6, with TRBD1 matching 7 bases. This CDR3 comprises 14 residues. The V segment lost 1 base and the J segment 10 bases; nucleotides outside the gene matches: 4. CDR1 LGHDT and CDR2 YNNKEL come from the germline V gene (reference sequence). Written as DNA, the CDR3 is TGTGCCAGCAGCCAAGGGACAGGTACCTCACCCCTCCACTTT. This codes for CASSQGTGTSPLHF. The variable domain in full, with the rest retrieved from reference TRBV3-1 and TRBJ1-6, is DTAVSQTPKYLVTQMGNDKSIKCEQNLGHDTMYWYKQDSKKFLKIMFSYNNKELIINETVPNRFSPKSPDKAHLNLHINSLELGDSAVYFCASSQGTGTSPLHFGNGTRLTVT.

The table lists this clonotype with many counts. The chain links TRBV5-1 to TRBJ2-1; TRBD2 matches 9 bases. V was pared by 0 bases and J by 8 bases, with 9 bases of the junction left unmatched. CDR3 length: 16 residues. Germline CDR1 reads SGHRS; CDR2 reads YFSETQ. CDR3 loop: CASSLGRASGIDEQFF. CDR3 nucleotides: TGCGCCAGCAGCTTGGGTAGGGCTAGCGGGATCGATGAGCAGTTCTTC. The variable domain in full, with the rest retrieved from reference TRBV5-1 and TRBJ2-1, is KAGVTQTPRYLIKTRGQQVTLSCSPISGHRSVSWYQQTPGQGLQFLFEYFSETQRNKGNFPGRFSGRQFSNSRSEMNVSTLELGDSALYLCASSLGRASGIDEQFFGPGTRLTVL.

V and J are TRBV11-2 and TRBJ2-1; possibly TRBD1 or TRBD2 for D (5 bases each). The CDR3 runs 16 residues. Germline V CDR1 and CDR2: SGHAT, FQNNGV. Deletions cut 0 bases from V and 7 bases from J, with 16 bases between. In nucleotides, the CDR3 is TGTGCCAGCAGCTTAGATCGTCGAGGGGCCTTGAATGAGCAGTTCTTC. Amino acid sequence: CASSLDRRGALNEQFF.

The chain couples TRBV10-3 to TRBJ1-5; 8 positions match TRBD1. The J segment lost 5 bases and the V segment lost 10 bases, leaving 10 bases of the junction unmatched. The CDR3 extends over 14 amino acids. Germline CDR1 reads ENHRY; CDR2 reads SYGVKD. CDR3 protein: CATHPARGHQPQHF. The CDR3 region has the DNA TGTGCCACCCATCCGGCCAGGGGGCATCAGCCCCAGCATTTT.

This chain connects TRBV4-1 to TRBJ2-1, with 9 bases matching TRBD1. CDR1 MGHRA and CDR2 YSYEKL come from the germline V gene. V shed 1 base and J 4 bases; nucleotides not matched to a gene: 5. CDR3 length: 16 residues. DNA for the CDR3: TGCGCCAGCAGCCAAGTCCAGGACAGGGGATACAATGAGCAGTTCTTC. As protein: CASSQVQDRGYNEQFF.

In the case of this clonotype: At one end the junction does not follow the germline gene, possibly because of a read error. V gene TRBV20-1 combines with J gene TRBJ2-1, with 7 bases matching TRBD2. The CDR3 is 13 amino acids. Per germline, CDR1 DFQATT and CDR2 SNEGSKA (reference sequence). The CDR3 loop reads CSAIGLAVNVQFF. CDR3 nucleotides: TGCAGTGCTATTGGCCTAGCGGTGAATGTGCAGTTCTTC.

The J gene is TRBJ1-6, the V gene TRBV5-1; the match to TRBD1 covers 9 bases. Trimming took 0 bases from V and 9 from J; bases not matched to a gene: 1. In germline, CDR1 is SGHRS, CDR2 YFSETQ. There are 14 residues in the CDR3. This CDR3 is CASSLDRGPSPLHF. The CDR3 DNA reads TGCGCCAGCAGCTTGGACAGGGGGCCTTCACCCCTCCACTTT.

The chain carries TRBV6-2 or TRBV6-3 and TRBJ2-7; TRBD2 agrees at 7 bases. V was clipped by 6 bases and J by 3 bases; unmatched bases: 11. Germline CDR1 is MNHEY and CDR2 is SVGEGT. The CDR3 is 15 amino acids. The CDR3 spells CASSSAGTTYYEQYF. CDR3 DNA: TGTGCCAGCAGCAGCGCCGGGACTACCTACTACGAGCAGTACTTC.

The chain combines TRBV7-2 with TRBJ2-3; D possibly corresponds to TRBD2 (5 bases). CDR1 and CDR2 (germline): SGHTA, FQGNSA. CDR3 length: 14 amino acids. The V end lost 5 bases, the J end lost 5 bases, and 14 bases lay between the germline ends. CDR3 sequence: CASSASLAGDTQYF. CDR3 coding DNA: TGTGCCAGCAGCGCCTCGTTGGCGGGAGATACGCAGTATTTT.

This clonotype has just a few counts. This chain links TRBV20-1 with TRBJ2-1, with 9 bases matching TRBD1. The length of the CDR3 is 14 residues. J was trimmed by 7 bases and V by 6 bases; bases with no gene match: 10. Germline V CDR1 and CDR2: DFQATT, SNEGSKA (reference sequence). As DNA, the CDR3 is TGCAGTGCGTCACCCGGGACAGGGCCAAATGAGCAGTTCTTC. Its translation is CSASPGTGPNEQFF.

V usage is TRBV15 and J usage is TRBJ2-3; 9 nucleotides agree with TRBD2. The V gene end was trimmed by 8 bases and the J gene end by 0 bases; junction bases not matched to a gene: 18. The CDR3 sequence is 19 residues long. The germline V gene has CDR1 LNHNV and CDR2 YYDKDF (reference sequence). The CDR3 loop is CATRKLSGGLRWSTDTQYF. CDR3 in DNA: TGTGCCACCCGAAAGCTTAGCGGGGGCCTCCGCTGGAGCACAGATACGCAGTATTTT.